Following are 28 T cell receptor beta chains from one sample sequenced in a study of cytomegalovirus exposure and HLA in healthy donors. Data came from immunoSEQ multiplex PCR; TCRdb stores just in-frame clones and leaves some out. The data show under 200,000 clones, over 85% seen once. Sequenced material: PBMCs. The receptors were gathered from a man between 18 and 35 years old in good health and CMV-seropositive.

The rearrangement links TRBV5-1 to TRBJ1-1, with D unresolved. CDR1 and CDR2 (germline): SGHRS, YFSETQ. The length of the CDR3 is 16 residues. V shed 0 bases and J shed 6 bases, with 18 bases lying between them. In nucleotides, the CDR3 is TGCGCCAGCAGCTTGGAGGACTACTTGGTGGCTCCTGAAGCTTTCTTT. Encoded protein: CASSLEDYLVAPEAFF.

The V call is TRBV9, the J call TRBJ2-3; 7 bases align to TRBD2. CDR3 length: 17 amino acids. Per the germline V gene, CDR1 is SGDLS and CDR2 is YYNGEE. V dropped 0 bases and J dropped 2; count of bases not matched to a gene: 9. In nucleotides, the CDR3 is TGTGCCAGCAGCGTAGGGGGAGGGATGGGGGTCACAGATACGCAGTATTTT. This codes for CASSVGGGMGVTDTQYF.

This clone was picked up one time. This chain links TRBV11-2 with TRBJ2-7; TRBD2 agrees at 11 bases. CDR1 SGHAT and CDR2 FQNNGV come from the germline V gene. This CDR3 is built from 15 residues. Trimming at V came to 1 base and at J to 5 bases, leaving 4 bases not matched to a gene. The CDR3 DNA reads as TGTGCCAGCAGCTTAGTTTATAGCGGGAGGGACGAGCAGTACTTC. It codes for CASSLVYSGRDEQYF.

The J gene is TRBJ2-3, the V gene TRBV5-1; no firm D call. Trimming removed 0 bases at V and 6 bases at J, with 17 bases between. Germline V gene data show CDR1 as SGHRS and CDR2 as YFSETQ. The CDR3 loop spans 16 amino acids. CDR3 in DNA: TGCGCCAGCAGCTTGGATCCCACCCCATCCGGGGATACGCAGTATTTT. Translated: CASSLDPTPSGDTQYF.

The CDR3 DNA sequence: TGCGCCAGCAGCTTGGGACAGGCCAACGGGCCATACAATGAGCAGTTCTTC. Translation: CASSLGQANGPYNEQFF. The chain is built from TRBV5-1 and TRBJ2-1; a weak D match, TRBD1 (6 bases). Germline assignment: CDR1 SGHRS and CDR2 YFSETQ. V was trimmed by 0 bases and J by 4 bases, leaving 17 bases between them. The length of the CDR3 is 17 residues.

This clone was recorded a few times. The rearrangement joins TRBV20-1 to TRBJ2-7; D may be TRBD1 (6 bases). Trimming removed 6 bases from V and 9 bases from J, with 15 bases in between. CDR1 DFQATT and CDR2 SNEGSKA come from the germline V gene (reference sequence). The CDR3 length is 11 residues. The CDR3 nucleotides read TGCAGTGCGTGGAATGGGGGCGGGCAGTACTTC. Protein sequence: CSAWNGGGQYF.

The genes are TRBV15 and TRBJ2-1, with D possibly matching TRBD2 (5 bases). Germline V gene sequence: CDR1 LNHNV, CDR2 YYDKDF (reference sequence). Trimming removed 1 base from V and 0 bases from J, with 10 bases in between. The CDR3 covers 16 residues. Here the CDR3 DNA reads TGTGCCACCAGCAGAGTTGTCGGACTCTCCTACAATGAGCAGTTCTTC. It encodes CATSRVVGLSYNEQFF.

The rearrangement joins TRBV7-2 to TRBJ2-7; tentatively, D is TRBD2 (5 bases). The germline V gene has CDR1 SGHTA and CDR2 FQGNSA. CDR3 length: 16 residues. Trimming took off 4 bases at V and 4 bases at J, with 20 bases between the two ends. In DNA form, the CDR3 reads TGTGCCAGCAGCTCCCTGTGGGCGCAAAGAGGGTACGAGCAGTACTTC. Its translation is CASSSLWAQRGYEQYF.

The genes are TRBV7-2 and TRBJ2-7; 16 bases are shared with TRBD2. Losses at the gene ends were 5 bases for V and 2 bases for J; bases not matched to a gene: 6. Germline V gives CDR1 SGHTA, CDR2 FQGNSA. This CDR3 has 17 residues. Here the CDR3 reads CASSLIGTSGGAYEQYF. CDR3 sequence (DNA): TGTGCCAGCAGCCTAATCGGGACTAGCGGGGGGGCCTACGAGCAGTACTTC.

The J gene is TRBJ2-5, the V gene TRBV19; TRBD2 might be the D (5 bases). Per germline, CDR1 LNHDA and CDR2 SQIVND (reference sequence). The CDR3 contains 13 residues. Trimming pared 7 bases from V and 3 bases from J, leaving 12 bases between. CDR3 loop: CASKPTREETQYF. The CDR3 DNA is TGTGCCAGTAAGCCGACGAGGGAAGAGACCCAGTACTTC.

The V gene is TRBV6-1, the J gene TRBJ2-1; possibly TRBD2 for D (6 bases). CDR1 and CDR2 from the germline V gene are MNHNS and SASEGT. Deletions cut 4 bases from V and 5 bases from J, with 18 bases between. The CDR3 is 16 amino acids. CDR3 region: CASSAGLGGEDNEQFF. Here the CDR3 DNA reads TGTGCCAGCAGTGCCGGGTTGGGGGGTGAGGACAATGAGCAGTTCTTC.

This clone was found a few times. V usage is TRBV29-1 and J usage is TRBJ2-5; no reliable D call. Germline CDR1 reads SQVTM; CDR2 reads ANQGSEA. The CDR3 runs 14 residues. Trimming stripped 7 bases from V and 4 bases from J, with 19 bases between. The CDR3 protein is CSAPTISNAETQYF. The CDR3 DNA follows: TGCAGCGCCCCGACAATTTCCAACGCAGAGACCCAGTACTTC.

In this sample, this clone turned up once. The gene calls are TRBV9 and TRBJ2-2, with D perhaps matching TRBD1 (6 bases). The CDR3 length is 15 residues. Trimming took 3 bases from V and 0 from J, leaving 9 bases between them. Germline CDR1 and CDR2: SGDLS and YYNGEE. The CDR3 DNA follows: TGTGCCAGCAGCGCGGACAGTTCGAACACCGGGGAGCTGTTTTTT. Translated: CASSADSSNTGELFF.

The chain combines TRBV28 with TRBJ2-3; possible D gene TRBD2, 5 bases. CDR3 size: 14 residues. Germline V lookup: CDR1 MDHEN, CDR2 SYDVKM. With 7 bases removed from V and 3 bases from J, the gap between germline ends came to 14 bases. The CDR3 spells CASNFGTGTDTQYF. CDR3 sequence (DNA): TGTGCCAGCAACTTCGGCACGGGGACAGATACGCAGTATTTT. The whole variable domain, filled in from reference TRBV28 and TRBJ2-3, reads DVKVTQSSRYLVKRTGEKVFLECVQDMDHENMFWYRQDPGLGLRLIYFSYDVKMKEKGDIPEGYSVSREKKERFSLILESASTNQTSMYLCASNFGTGTDTQYFGPGTRLTVL.

The rearrangement uses TRBV13 and TRBJ1-1; D call uncertain. CDR3 length: 13 residues. The germline V gene encodes CDR1 PRHDT and CDR2 FYEKMQ (reference sequence). Trimming cost V 6 bases and J 0 bases, with 8 bases left between them. For the CDR3, the DNA is TGTGCCAGCAGTTCCGAGGTGAACACTGAAGCTTTCTTT. It translates to CASSSEVNTEAFF.

The rearrangement joins TRBV7-3 to TRBJ2-1, with 12 bases fitting TRBD2. V lost 4 bases to trimming and J lost 1 base; unmatched junction nucleotides: 11. Germline V CDR1 and CDR2: SGHTA, FQGTGA. The CDR3 spans 19 residues. The CDR3 region has the DNA TGTGCCAGCAGCTCCTCCCACCCTAGCGGGAGGGGTTCCTACAATGAGCAGTTCTTC. This codes for CASSSSHPSGRGSYNEQFF.

The rearrangement uses TRBV18 and TRBJ2-7; 10 bases match TRBD1. Germline loops: CDR1 KGHSH, CDR2 LQKENI. V was clipped by 3 bases and J by 6 bases; unmatched bases: 8. The CDR3 runs to 15 residues. The DNA for the CDR3 is TGTGCCAGCTCACCGCGACAGGGGGCGTCCGGCGAGCAGTACTTC. The encoded protein is CASSPRQGASGEQYF.

The rearrangement links TRBV30 to TRBJ1-2, with 7 bases aligning to TRBD1. J gave up 8 bases and V 4 bases, and 13 bases lay outside the gene matches. This CDR3 has 14 residues. CDR1 and CDR2 from the germline V gene are GTSNPN and SVGIG (reference sequence). CDR3 in DNA: TGTGCCTGGACCACCCAACAGGGGCTCGAGGGCTACACCTTC. It translates to CAWTTQQGLEGYTF.

V is TRBV5-1 and J is TRBJ1-4; TRBD1 agrees at 10 bases. CDR1 and CDR2 (germline): SGHRS, YFSETQ. V lost 7 bases to trimming and J lost 2 bases; unmatched junction nucleotides: 14. The CDR3 runs 18 residues. CDR3 bases: TGCGCCAGCCACAACGCCGGGACAGGGGAATCGACTAATGAAAAACTGTTTTTT. Protein sequence: CASHNAGTGESTNEKLFF.

The DNA for the CDR3 is TGTGCCAGCAGCATGAAGAACCGGGAGACCCAGTACTTC. It translates to CASSMKNRETQYF. This chain connects TRBV21-1 to TRBJ2-5; the table calls TRBD2, which could not be checked here. TRBV21-1 is a listed pseudogene. The CDR3 runs 13 residues.

V is TRBV5-1 and J is TRBJ2-3; no clear D gene. Germline CDR1 SGHRS, CDR2 YFSETQ. There are 15 residues in the CDR3. Trimming pared 0 bases from V and 0 bases from J, leaving 8 bases between. For the CDR3, the DNA is TGCGCCAGCAGCTTGGTTTTGACTAGCACAGATACGCAGTATTTT. This codes for CASSLVLTSTDTQYF.

The gene calls are TRBV7-3 and TRBJ1-1; maybe TRBD1 (5 bases). Germline values: CDR1 SGHTA, CDR2 FQGTGA. The CDR3 is made up of 13 amino acids. With 10 bases removed from V and 0 bases from J, the gap between germline ends came to 12 bases. CDR3 protein: CATSRGMNTEAFF. As DNA, the CDR3 is TGTGCCACCTCTAGGGGAATGAACACTGAAGCTTTCTTT.

This chain links TRBV15 with TRBJ1-4; D unclear. V lost 0 bases and J lost 10, with 12 bases in between. This CDR3 contains 14 residues. In germline, CDR1 is LNHNV, CDR2 YYDKDF (reference sequence). This CDR3 is CATSRDRSVGKLFF. The CDR3 DNA is TGTGCCACCAGCAGAGATCGGAGTGTAGGAAAACTGTTTTTT. The entire variable domain, with the rest obtained from reference TRBV15 and TRBJ1-4, is as follows: DAMVIQNPRYQVTQFGKPVTLSCSQTLNHNVMYWYQQKSSQAPKLLFHYYDKDFNNEADTPDNFQSRRPNTSFCFLDIRSPGLGDTAMYLCATSRDRSVGKLFFGSGTQLSVL.

V usage is TRBV5-1 and J usage is TRBJ1-5, with D possibly matching TRBD1 (5 bases). The CDR3 is made up of 15 amino acids. CDR1 and CDR2 (germline): SGHRS, YFSETQ. Trimming cost V 4 bases and J 1 base, with 12 bases left between them. The CDR3 nucleotides are TGCGCCAGCAGCCGGACGGGGGAGAGCAATCAGCCCCAGCATTTT. It specifies CASSRTGESNQPQHF.

The V gene is TRBV7-9, the J gene TRBJ2-2; D not resolved. The ends were cut back, 4 bases at V and 10 bases at J, with 4 bases in the middle. CDR1 and CDR2 from the germline V gene are SEHNR and FQNEAQ (reference sequence). The CDR3 contains 10 residues. CDR3 nucleotides: TGTGCCAGCAGCTCATCGGAGCTGTTTTTT. Translation: CASSSSELFF.

The J gene is TRBJ2-7, the V gene TRBV6-5; D gene ambiguous. In germline, CDR1 is MNHEY, CDR2 SVGAGI. This CDR3 is 13 amino acids long. Between the trimmed V and J ends, which lost 6 bases and 0 bases, there was a span of 9 bases. The CDR3: CASRDTFSYEQYF. In nucleotides, the CDR3 is TGTGCCAGCAGAGACACTTTCTCCTACGAGCAGTACTTC.

This clone was seen just once. The chain couples TRBV28 to TRBJ1-5; 12 nucleotides match TRBD1. J lost 8 bases, V lost 2 bases, and 4 bases had no gene match. The germline V gene has CDR1 MDHEN and CDR2 SYDVKM. CDR3 length: 15 residues. The DNA for the CDR3 is TGTGCCAGCAGTTTAGGGACAGGGGGCGGGGAGCCCCAGCATTTT. Encoded protein: CASSLGTGGGEPQHF.

This clone was observed once. V usage is TRBV5-1 and J usage is TRBJ2-7, with TRBD2 identical over 12 bases. The CDR3 covers 18 residues. Unmatched junction bases numbered 12, after V lost 3 bases and J lost 2 bases. Germline CDR1 reads SGHRS; CDR2 reads YFSETQ. Written as DNA, the CDR3 is TGCGCCAGCAGCTCCCGACCGACTAGCGGGAGTGGGACCTACGAGCAGTACTTC. Translated, it gives CASSSRPTSGSGTYEQYF.